The next 13 T cell receptor beta chains were all read from a single sample in a study of shared clonotypes between healthy human individuals. Sequenced by immunoSEQ multiplex PCR; TCRdb stores in-frame clones only, minus some. The sample lists about 2.3 million clones; just over 90% were seen once. Sequences were obtained from naive CD4+ T cells from PBMCs. Subset reported: CD45RA+ positively selected. These receptors originate from a man aged 18 to 29 in good health. Some clones in this sample may be carry-over from other donors' samples.

CDR3 region: CASSDVNRILGTQYF. CDR3 bases: TGTGCCAGCAGTGATGTTAACAGGATCTTGGGGACCCAGTACTTC. This chain joins TRBV6-1 and TRBJ2-5; perhaps TRBD1 as D (5 bases). Looked up from germline, CDR1 is MNHNS and CDR2 is SASEGT. V lost 3 bases and J lost 7, with 18 bases in between. The CDR3 spans 15 residues.

V gene TRBV5-5 combines with J gene TRBJ2-5, with D perhaps matching TRBD2 (6 bases). V lost 4 bases, J lost 5 bases, and 21 bases lay in between. This CDR3 spans 16 amino acids. Germline values: CDR1 SGHKS, CDR2 YYEKEE (reference sequence). The CDR3 region is CASSLAEGWGGETQYF. The CDR3 region has the DNA TGTGCCAGCAGCCTTGCGGAGGGTTGGGGCGGGGAGACCCAGTACTTC.

The chain employs TRBV9 and TRBJ1-4; D gene uncertain. CDR1 is SGDLS and CDR2 is YYNGEE in the germline V gene. V shed 5 bases and J shed 7 bases, with 15 bases lying between them. This CDR3 is built from 14 residues. This CDR3 is CASSATVVSEKLFF. CDR3 nucleotide sequence: TGTGCCAGCAGTGCCACCGTAGTGAGTGAAAAACTGTTTTTT.

V and J are TRBV6-5 and TRBJ2-7; no clear D gene. Between the trimmed V and J ends, which lost 5 bases and 6 bases, there was a span of 17 bases. The CDR3 is 14 amino acids. CDR1 is MNHEY and CDR2 is SVGAGI in the germline V gene. CDR3 coding DNA: TGTGCCAGCAGTCAACAACGAACCTTTCGCGAGCAGTACTTC. It codes for CASSQQRTFREQYF.

V is TRBV7-8 and J is TRBJ1-2; TRBD1 is a possible D gene (5 bases). This CDR3 has 13 amino acids. Germline V CDR1 and CDR2: SGHVS, FQNEAQ. Between the trimmed V and J ends, which lost 0 bases and 12 bases, there was a span of 14 bases. DNA for the CDR3: TGTGCCAGCAGCTTAGCGGTTGTCGGGGGTAACACCTTC. Translated: CASSLAVVGGNTF.

The genes are TRBV6-1 and TRBJ2-3; D remains ambiguous. Germline lookup yields CDR1 MNHNS and CDR2 SASEGT. This CDR3 spans 12 amino acids. Trimming removed 2 bases at V and 6 bases at J, with 6 bases between. The DNA of the CDR3 is TGTGCCAGCAGTGAATTGAGGGATACGCAGTATTTT. It specifies CASSELRDTQYF.

The V and J genes are TRBV6-5 and TRBJ1-3; no clear D. From germline, CDR1 is MNHEY and CDR2 SVGAGI. The V and J ends lost 5 bases and 3 bases respectively, with 8 bases between them. CDR3 size: 13 residues. The CDR3: CASSEARGNTIYF. Written as DNA, the CDR3 is TGTGCCAGCAGTGAAGCCCGTGGAAACACCATATATTTT.

Concerning this clone: Other DNA sequences in this specimen translate into the identical CDR3. The chain recombines TRBV5-1 with TRBJ2-3; possibly TRBD1 for D (6 bases). V was cut by 0 bases and J by 4 bases, with 9 bases left in between. CDR1 SGHRS and CDR2 YFSETQ come from the germline V gene. The CDR3 has 14 residues. CDR3 nucleotides: TGCGCCAGCAGCTTGGCTGGGGGCGCAGATACGCAGTATTTT. Translation: CASSLAGGADTQYF.

J is TRBJ1-1 and V is TRBV2, with a tentative D call TRBD1 (5 bases). The germline CDR1 and CDR2 sequences are SNHLY and FYNNEI. The CDR3 sequence is 13 residues long. V dropped 4 bases and J dropped 7 bases, with 13 bases sitting between them. The CDR3 sequence is CASSGERDVEAFF. CDR3 in DNA: TGTGCCAGCAGTGGGGAGAGGGACGTTGAAGCTTTCTTT.

The rearrangement uses TRBV6-5 and TRBJ2-7; D remains unclear. Trimming took off 6 bases at V and 7 bases at J, with 19 bases between the two ends. This CDR3 spans 14 amino acids. Germline V gene lookup returns CDR1 MNHEY and CDR2 SVGAGI. The CDR3 bases are TGTGCCAGCAGCCGGACCTCAGAGGCTCCGGAGCAGTACTTC. Encoded protein: CASSRTSEAPEQYF.

The J gene is TRBJ1-1, the V gene TRBV29-1; D call uncertain. The CDR3 runs 12 residues. Germline values: CDR1 SQVTM, CDR2 ANQGSEA. The germline V and J ends were trimmed by 3 bases and 3 bases, with 8 bases remaining between them. CDR3 amino acids: CSVDSGDTEAFF. DNA for the CDR3: TGCAGCGTTGATTCGGGAGACACTGAAGCTTTCTTT.

The rearrangement joins TRBV28 to TRBJ1-4; D remains ambiguous. CDR1 and CDR2 from the germline V gene are MDHEN and SYDVKM. The CDR3 loop spans 17 amino acids. V lost 1 base, J lost 0 bases, and 12 bases lay in between. The CDR3 bases are TGTGCCAGCAGTTTATATCGGCGGCCTGCAACTAATGAAAAACTGTTTTTT. Its translation: CASSLYRRPATNEKLFF.

Comment on this clone: The same CDR3 arises from other DNA sequences in this sample as well. The genes are TRBV28 and TRBJ1-2; unclear D gene. The V and J ends lost 8 bases and 5 bases respectively, with 6 bases between them. The CDR3 sequence is 10 residues long. CDR1 and CDR2 from the germline V gene are MDHEN and SYDVKM. Here the CDR3 reads CASGGYGYTF. CDR3 bases: TGTGCCAGCGGCGGGTATGGCTACACCTTC.